The clone carrying this TCR beta chain was counted between two and nine times. Its antigen remains unidentified. This sample is drawn from a study of early stage breast cancer tumors. Across the whole study: Samples were sequenced at 9 to 10-fold average coverage.

Tumor samples used roughly 19-55 mg of diced tissue. Here immunoSEQ multiplex PCR was the method, and the copy in TCRdb shows in-frame clones only, minus some. The sample lists approximately 10,000 clones; around 72% were seen once. Whole-study results and caveats: Tumors had roughly 2.5-fold higher T cell density than normal breast.

The clonotype was recovered from a person aged 35-50 years with breast cancer. What was sequenced was breast tumor tissue.

The CDR3 here is CASSQSGGRANTEAFF. CDR3 bases: TGCGCCAGCAGCCAAAGCGGGGGCAGGGCTAACACTGAAGCTTTCTTT. The rearrangement uses TRBV4-1 and TRBJ1-1; TRBD1 might be the D (6 bases). The CDR3 is 16 amino acids. V was trimmed by 2 bases and J by 2 bases, leaving 15 bases between them. Germline V CDR1 and CDR2: MGHRA, YSYEKL.